Below, 5 T cell receptor beta chains from the same sample are listed, as sequenced in a study of T cells of healthy individuals. TCRdb itself ran the 5' RACE reads through MiXCR, one entry per CDR3 protein. The table records about 53,000 distinct CDR3 sequences, under 15% of them present only once. The origin of the receptors is a human donor in good health.

A few counts support this clonotype. V is TRBV6-2 or TRBV6-3 and J is TRBJ1-1, with a tentative D call TRBD1 (5 bases). The germline CDR1 and CDR2 sequences are MNHEY and SVGEGT. CDR3 length: 14 amino acids. V lost 5 bases and J lost 0, with 10 bases in between. The CDR3 DNA reads TGTGCCAGCAGTCGACAGATCTTGAACACTGAAGCTTTCTTT. Amino acid sequence: CASSRQILNTEAFF.

This clonotype was seen ten or more times. The CDR3 DNA is TGTGCCAGCAGTGAGATCGGGTCTACCCCAGCTTTCTTT. This encodes CASSEIGSTPAFF. This rearrangement joins TRBV25-1 to TRBJ1-1, with D unclear. The germline CDR1 and CDR2 sequences are MGHDK and SYGVNS. The CDR3 spans 13 residues. Between the trimmed V and J ends, which lost 3 bases and 10 bases, there was a span of 15 bases.

This clonotype was seen repeatedly, ten times or more. The rearrangement joins TRBV9 to TRBJ2-7; 9 bases line up with TRBD1. The CDR3 has 15 amino acids. CDR1 and CDR2 (germline): SGDLS, YYNGEE. Trimming cost V 4 bases and J 1 base; bases outside gene matches: 6. CDR3 nucleotides: TGTGCCAGCAGCCCCGGACAGGGGCCTTCCTACGAGCAGTACTTC. It translates to CASSPGQGPSYEQYF.

The chain joins TRBV20-1 to TRBJ2-1; 7 nucleotides align to TRBD2. Trimming took 3 bases from V and 1 from J; bases not matched to a gene: 9. From germline, CDR1 is DFQATT and CDR2 SNEGSKA (reference sequence). The CDR3 runs to 16 residues. In DNA, the CDR3 is TGCAGTGCTAGTGGGATGGCTAGCGGTTCCTACAATGAGCAGTTCTTC. Amino acid sequence: CSASGMASGSYNEQFF.

The genes are TRBV7-9 and TRBJ2-2; 7 bases agree with TRBD1. Per germline, CDR1 SEHNR and CDR2 FQNEAQ (reference sequence). Losses at the gene ends were 8 bases for V and 0 bases for J; bases not matched to a gene: 3. The CDR3 has 14 amino acids. For the CDR3, the DNA is TGTGCCAGCCGGACAGGACCGAACACCGGGGAGCTGTTTTTT. As protein: CASRTGPNTGELFF.